This T cell receptor beta chain was captured by sequencing in a study of T-cell reconstitution after alpha-beta-depleted transplantation in children. Study-wide results and caveats: The study reportedly traced alpha-beta T cells about two months after transplant to several hundred expanded graft clones.

Preparation of the TCRbeta library used unique molecular identifiers. Each CDR3 protein gets one entry after TCRdb re-called the PCR reads with MiXCR. In the table there are 580,000 or so distinct CDR3 sequences, under 25% of which are singletons. This CDR3 has 16 amino acids. Germline assignment: CDR1 DFQATT and CDR2 SNEGSKA (reference sequence). With respect to this clonotype: As yet, its antigen is unknown. One end of the junction varies from germline; a read error may be responsible.

This specimen was PBMCs, mostly from graft donor cells, taken 360 days after TCRalphabeta/CD19-depleted stem cell transplant. The chain is built from TRBV20-1 and TRBJ2-7; 7 positions match TRBD1. The sequence came from a boy in the first two years of life who had a stem cell transplant for acute myeloid leukemia, so the T cells may come from the graft donor. The CDR3 sequence is CCASRGTVRFFYEQYF. The CDR3 DNA follows: TGCTGTGCTAGTAGGGGGACAGTCCGCTTTTTCTACGAGCAGTACTTC.